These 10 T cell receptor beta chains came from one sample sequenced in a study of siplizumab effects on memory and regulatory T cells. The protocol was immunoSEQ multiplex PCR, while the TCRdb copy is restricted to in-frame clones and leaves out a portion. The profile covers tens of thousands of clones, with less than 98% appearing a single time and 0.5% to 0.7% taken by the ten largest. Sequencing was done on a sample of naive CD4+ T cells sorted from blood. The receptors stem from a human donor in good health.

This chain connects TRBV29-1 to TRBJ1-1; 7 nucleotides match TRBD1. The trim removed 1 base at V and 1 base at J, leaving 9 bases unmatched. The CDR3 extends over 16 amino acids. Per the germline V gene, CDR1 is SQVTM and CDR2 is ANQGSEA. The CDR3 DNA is TGCAGCGTTGAAGTCCCCGACAGGGTCCGGAACACTGAAGCTTTCTTT. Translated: CSVEVPDRVRNTEAFF. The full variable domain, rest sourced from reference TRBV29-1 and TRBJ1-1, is SAVISQKPSRDICQRGTSLTIQCQVDSQVTMMFWYRQQPGQSLTLIATANQGSEATYESGFVIDKFPISRPNLTFSTLTVSNMSPEDSSIYLCSVEVPDRVRNTEAFFGQGTRLTVV.

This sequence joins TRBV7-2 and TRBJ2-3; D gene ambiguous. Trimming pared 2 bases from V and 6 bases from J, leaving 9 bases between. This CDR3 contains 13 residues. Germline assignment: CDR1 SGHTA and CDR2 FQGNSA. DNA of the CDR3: TGTGCCAGCAGCTTAACACACCGGGATACGCAGTATTTT. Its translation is CASSLTHRDTQYF.

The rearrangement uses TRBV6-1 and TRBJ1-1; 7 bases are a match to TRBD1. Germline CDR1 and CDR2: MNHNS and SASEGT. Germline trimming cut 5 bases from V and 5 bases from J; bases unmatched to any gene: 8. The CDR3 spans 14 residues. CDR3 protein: CASSSRQGETEAFF. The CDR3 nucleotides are TGTGCCAGCAGTTCTAGACAGGGTGAGACTGAAGCTTTCTTT.

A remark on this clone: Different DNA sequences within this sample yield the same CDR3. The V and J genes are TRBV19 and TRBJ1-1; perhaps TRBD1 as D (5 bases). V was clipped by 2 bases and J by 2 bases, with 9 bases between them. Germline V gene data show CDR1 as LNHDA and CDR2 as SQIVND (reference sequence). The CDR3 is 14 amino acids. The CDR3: CASSIRQSNTEAFF. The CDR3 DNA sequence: TGTGCCAGTAGTATACGACAGTCCAACACTGAAGCTTTCTTT.

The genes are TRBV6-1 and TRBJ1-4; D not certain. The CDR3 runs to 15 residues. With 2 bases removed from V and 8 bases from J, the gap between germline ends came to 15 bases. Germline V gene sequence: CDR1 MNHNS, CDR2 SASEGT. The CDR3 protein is CASSEKSRGVEKLFF. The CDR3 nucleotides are TGTGCCAGCAGTGAAAAAAGCCGCGGGGTCGAAAAACTGTTTTTT.

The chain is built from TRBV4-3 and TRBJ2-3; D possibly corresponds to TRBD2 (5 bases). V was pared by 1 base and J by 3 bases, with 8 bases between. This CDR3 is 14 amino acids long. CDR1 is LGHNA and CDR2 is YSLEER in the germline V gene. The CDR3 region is CASSQVSGTDTQYF. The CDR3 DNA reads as TGCGCCAGCAGCCAAGTGTCGGGGACAGATACGCAGTATTTT.

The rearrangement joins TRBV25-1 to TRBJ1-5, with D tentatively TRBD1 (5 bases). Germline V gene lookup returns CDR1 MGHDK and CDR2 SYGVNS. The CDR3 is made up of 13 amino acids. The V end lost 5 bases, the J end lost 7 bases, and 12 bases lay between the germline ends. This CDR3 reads CASSNQGGQPQHF. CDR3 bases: TGTGCCAGCAGTAACCAGGGAGGGCAGCCCCAGCATTTT. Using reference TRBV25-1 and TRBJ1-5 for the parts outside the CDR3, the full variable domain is EADIYQTPRYLVIGTGKKITLECSQTMGHDKMYWYQQDPGMELHLIHYSYGVNSTEKGDLSSESTVSRIRTEHFPLTLESARPSHTSQYLCASSNQGGQPQHFGDGTRLSIL.

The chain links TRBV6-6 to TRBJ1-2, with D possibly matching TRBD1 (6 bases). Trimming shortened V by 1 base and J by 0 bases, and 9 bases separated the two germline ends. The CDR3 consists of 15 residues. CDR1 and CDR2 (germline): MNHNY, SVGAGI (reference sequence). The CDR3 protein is CASSYLAGANYGYTF. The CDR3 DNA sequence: TGTGCCAGCAGTTACTTGGCAGGGGCTAACTATGGCTACACCTTC.

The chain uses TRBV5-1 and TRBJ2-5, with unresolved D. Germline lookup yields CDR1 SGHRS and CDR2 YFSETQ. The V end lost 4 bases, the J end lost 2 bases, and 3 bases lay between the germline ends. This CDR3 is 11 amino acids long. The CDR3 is CASSTQETQYF. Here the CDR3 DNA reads TGCGCCAGCAGCACACAAGAGACCCAGTACTTC.

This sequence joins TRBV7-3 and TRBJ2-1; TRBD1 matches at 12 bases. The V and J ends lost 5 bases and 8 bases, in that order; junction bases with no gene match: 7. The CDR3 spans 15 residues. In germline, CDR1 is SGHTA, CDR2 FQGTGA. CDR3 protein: CASSLGTGGSDEQFF. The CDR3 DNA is TGTGCCAGCAGCCTAGGGACAGGGGGCTCGGATGAGCAGTTCTTC. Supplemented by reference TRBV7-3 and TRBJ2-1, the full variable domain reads GAGVSQTPSNKVTEKGKYVELRCDPISGHTALYWYRQSLGQGPEFLIYFQGTGAADDSGLPNDRFFAVRPEGSVSTLKIQRTERGDSAVYLCASSLGTGGSDEQFFGPGTRLTVL.